Sequencing of this T cell receptor (beta chain) was carried out in a study of sequential checkpoint blockade in melanoma. There are a few counts of this clone. Sequencing used immunoSEQ multiplex PCR; TCRdb keeps in-frame clones, though not all of them. The sample holds 12,000 to 15,000 clones, approximately 52% seen once. The treatment here: randomized to nivolumab then ipilimumab (arm A) or the reverse (arm B). PBMC sorting kept live CD3+CD8+ cells without CD19 or CD56. V gave up 4 bases and J gave up 7 bases, with 13 bases separating them. This CDR3 has 13 amino acids. Germline V gene lookup returns CDR1 LGHNA and CDR2 YNFKEQ.

The J gene is TRBJ1-1, the V gene TRBV4-2; D ambiguous. Source: CD8+ T cells sorted from blood (inferred from file names), taken from a patient given nivolumab and ipilimumab in sequence. This clonotype was sampled from a human donor with melanoma. The CDR3 DNA sequence: TGTGCCAGCAGCCTGCACCCAGGTAGTGAAGCTTTCTTT. Its translation is CASSLHPGSEAFF.